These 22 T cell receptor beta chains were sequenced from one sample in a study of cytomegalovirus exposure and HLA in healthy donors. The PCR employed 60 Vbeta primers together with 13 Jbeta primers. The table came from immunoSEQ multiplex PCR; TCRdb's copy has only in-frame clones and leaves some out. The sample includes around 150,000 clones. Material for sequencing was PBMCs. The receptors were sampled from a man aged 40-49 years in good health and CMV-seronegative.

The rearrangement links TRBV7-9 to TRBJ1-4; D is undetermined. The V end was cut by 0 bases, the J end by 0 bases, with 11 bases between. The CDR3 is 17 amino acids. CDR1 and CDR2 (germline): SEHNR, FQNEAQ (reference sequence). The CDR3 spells CASSLAQASATNEKLFF. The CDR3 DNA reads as TGTGCCAGCAGCTTAGCCCAGGCTTCTGCAACTAATGAAAAACTGTTTTTT.

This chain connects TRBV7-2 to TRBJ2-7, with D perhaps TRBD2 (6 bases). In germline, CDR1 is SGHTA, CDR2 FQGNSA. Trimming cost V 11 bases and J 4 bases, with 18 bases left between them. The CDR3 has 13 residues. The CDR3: CAGCGTGEYEQYF. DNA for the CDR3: TGTGCCGGCTGTGGGACGGGGGAATACGAGCAGTACTTC.

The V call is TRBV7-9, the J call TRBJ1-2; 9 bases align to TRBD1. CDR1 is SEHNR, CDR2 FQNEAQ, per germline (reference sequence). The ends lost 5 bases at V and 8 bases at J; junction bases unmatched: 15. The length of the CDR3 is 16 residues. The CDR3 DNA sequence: TGTGCCAGCAGCCACTCCGGGACAGGGACTTCGGGAGGCTACACCTTC. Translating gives CASSHSGTGTSGGYTF.

This CDR3 is CASSITGNTGELFF. The CDR3 DNA is TGTGCCAGCAGTATTACAGGGAACACCGGGGAGCTGTTTTTT. J is TRBJ2-2 and V is TRBV6-5; tentatively, D is TRBD1 (5 bases). Germline assignment: CDR1 MNHEY and CDR2 SVGAGI. The V gene lost 5 bases and the J gene lost 1 base, with 8 bases spanning the gap. The CDR3 runs 14 residues.

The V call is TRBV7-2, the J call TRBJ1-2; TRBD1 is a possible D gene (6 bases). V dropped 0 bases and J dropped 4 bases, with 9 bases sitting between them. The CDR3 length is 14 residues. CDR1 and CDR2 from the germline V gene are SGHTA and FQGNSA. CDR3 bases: TGTGCCAGCAGCTTAGCCACAGGGCTCTATGGCTACACCTTC. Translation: CASSLATGLYGYTF.

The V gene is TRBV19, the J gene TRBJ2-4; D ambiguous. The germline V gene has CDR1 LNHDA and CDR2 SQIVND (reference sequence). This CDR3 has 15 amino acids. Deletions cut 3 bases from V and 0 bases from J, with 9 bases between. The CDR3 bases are TGTGCCAGTAGTATCGACAAGGTAGCCAAAAACATTCAGTACTTC. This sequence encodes CASSIDKVAKNIQYF.

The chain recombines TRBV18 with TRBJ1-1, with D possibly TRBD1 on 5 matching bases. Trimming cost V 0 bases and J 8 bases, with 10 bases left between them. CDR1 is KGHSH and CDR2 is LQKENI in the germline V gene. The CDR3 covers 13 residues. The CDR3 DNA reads TGTGCCAGCTCACCACCGCCGGGGGGAGAAGCTTTCTTT. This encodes CASSPPPGGEAFF.

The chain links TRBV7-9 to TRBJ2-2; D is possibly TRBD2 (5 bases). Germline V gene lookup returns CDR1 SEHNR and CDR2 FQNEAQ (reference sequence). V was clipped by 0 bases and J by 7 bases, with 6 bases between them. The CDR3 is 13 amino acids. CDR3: CASSLAGSGELFF. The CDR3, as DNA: TGTGCCAGCAGCTTAGCGGGGAGCGGGGAGCTGTTTTTT.

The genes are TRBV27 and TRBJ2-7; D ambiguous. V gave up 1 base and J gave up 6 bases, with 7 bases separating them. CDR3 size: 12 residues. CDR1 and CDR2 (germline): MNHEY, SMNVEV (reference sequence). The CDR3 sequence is CASSLWPPEQYF. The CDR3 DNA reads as TGTGCCAGCAGTTTATGGCCCCCCGAGCAGTACTTC.

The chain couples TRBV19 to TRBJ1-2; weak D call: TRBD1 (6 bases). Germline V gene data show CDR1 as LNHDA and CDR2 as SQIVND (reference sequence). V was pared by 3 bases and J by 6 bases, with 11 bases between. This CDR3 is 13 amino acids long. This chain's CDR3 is CASSIPQGHGYTF. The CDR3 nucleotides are TGTGCCAGTAGTATTCCACAGGGACATGGCTACACCTTC.

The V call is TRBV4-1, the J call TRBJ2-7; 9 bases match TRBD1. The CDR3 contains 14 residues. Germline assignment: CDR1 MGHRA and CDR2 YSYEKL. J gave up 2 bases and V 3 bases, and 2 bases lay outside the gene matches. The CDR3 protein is CASSQNRGPYEQYF. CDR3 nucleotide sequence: TGCGCCAGCAGCCAGAACAGGGGGCCCTACGAGCAGTACTTC.

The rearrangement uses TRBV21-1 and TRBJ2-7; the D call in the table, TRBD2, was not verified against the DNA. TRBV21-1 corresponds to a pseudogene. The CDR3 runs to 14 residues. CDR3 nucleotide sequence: TGTGCCAGCAGCACGAAGAGGATCTCCTACGAGCAGTACTTC. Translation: CASSTKRISYEQYF.

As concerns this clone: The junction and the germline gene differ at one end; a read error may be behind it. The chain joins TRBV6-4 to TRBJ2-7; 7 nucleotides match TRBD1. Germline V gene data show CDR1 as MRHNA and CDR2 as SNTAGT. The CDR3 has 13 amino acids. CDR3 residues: CASSATGSSEQYF. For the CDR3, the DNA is TGTGCCAGCAGTGCGACAGGGTCTTCCGAGCAATACTTC.

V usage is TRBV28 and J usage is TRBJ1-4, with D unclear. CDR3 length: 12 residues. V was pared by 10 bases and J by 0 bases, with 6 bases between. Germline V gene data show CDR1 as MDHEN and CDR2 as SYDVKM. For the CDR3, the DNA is TGTGCCACCTCTACAACTAATGAAAAACTGTTTTTT. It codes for CATSTTNEKLFF.

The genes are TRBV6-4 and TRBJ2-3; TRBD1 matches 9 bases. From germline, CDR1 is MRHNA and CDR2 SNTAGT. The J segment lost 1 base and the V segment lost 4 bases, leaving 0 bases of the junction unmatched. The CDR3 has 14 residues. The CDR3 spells CASSGTGGTDTQYF. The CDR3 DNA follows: TGTGCCAGCAGTGGGACAGGGGGCACAGATACGCAGTATTTT.

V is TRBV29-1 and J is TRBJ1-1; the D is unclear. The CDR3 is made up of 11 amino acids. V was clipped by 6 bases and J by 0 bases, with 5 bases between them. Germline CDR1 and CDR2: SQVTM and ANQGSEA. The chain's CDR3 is CSVGVNTEAFF. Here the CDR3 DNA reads TGCAGCGTGGGAGTGAACACTGAAGCTTTCTTT.

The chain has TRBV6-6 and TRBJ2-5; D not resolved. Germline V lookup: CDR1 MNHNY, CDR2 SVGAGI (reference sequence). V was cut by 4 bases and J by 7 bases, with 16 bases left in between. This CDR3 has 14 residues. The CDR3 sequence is CASSSPRVVGTQYF. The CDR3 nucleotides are TGTGCCAGCAGTTCCCCCCGCGTCGTTGGGACCCAGTACTTC.

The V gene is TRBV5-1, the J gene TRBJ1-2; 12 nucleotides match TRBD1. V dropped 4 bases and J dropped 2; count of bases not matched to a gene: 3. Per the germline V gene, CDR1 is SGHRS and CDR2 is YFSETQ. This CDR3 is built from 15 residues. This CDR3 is CASSPGQGANYGYTF. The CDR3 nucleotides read TGCGCCAGCAGCCCGGGACAGGGGGCCAACTATGGCTACACCTTC.

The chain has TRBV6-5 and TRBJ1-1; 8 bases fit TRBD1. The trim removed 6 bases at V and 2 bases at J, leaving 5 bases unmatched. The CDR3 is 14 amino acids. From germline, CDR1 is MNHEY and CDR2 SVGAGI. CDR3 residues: CASSRGQGNTEAFF. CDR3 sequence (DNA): TGTGCCAGCAGCCGAGGACAGGGTAACACTGAAGCTTTCTTT.

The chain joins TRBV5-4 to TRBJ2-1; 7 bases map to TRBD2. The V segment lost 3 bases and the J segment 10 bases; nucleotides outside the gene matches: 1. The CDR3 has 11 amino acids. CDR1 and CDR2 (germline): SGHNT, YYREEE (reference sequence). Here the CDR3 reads CASSSTSEQFF. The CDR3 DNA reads TGTGCCAGCAGCTCGACTAGCGAGCAGTTCTTC.

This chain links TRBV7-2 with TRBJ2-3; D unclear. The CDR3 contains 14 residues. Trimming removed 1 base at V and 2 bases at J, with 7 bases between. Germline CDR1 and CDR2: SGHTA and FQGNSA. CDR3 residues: CASSLGRYTDTQYF. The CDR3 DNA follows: TGTGCCAGCAGCTTAGGGCGGTACACAGATACGCAGTATTTT.

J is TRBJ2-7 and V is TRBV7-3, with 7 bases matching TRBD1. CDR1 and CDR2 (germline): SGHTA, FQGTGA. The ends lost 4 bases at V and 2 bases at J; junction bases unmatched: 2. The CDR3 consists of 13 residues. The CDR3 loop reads CASSSGGPYEQYF. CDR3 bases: TGTGCCAGCAGCTCAGGGGGTCCCTACGAGCAGTACTTC.